This entry concerns a single T cell receptor beta chain. What it recognizes is unknown. The sample belongs to a study of CXCR3-negative and CXCR3-positive naive CD8 T cells. Overall study: The TRB read total, about 135 million, broke down to about 1.5 +/- 0.3 million reads per library.

The CDR3 length is 16 residues. Germline loops: CDR1 SGHTA, CDR2 FQGNSA. General study results and limits: CXCR3-expressing naive cells carried TRB CDR3s more hydrophobic than those of CXCR3-negative naive cells.

Carrying UMI labels, the TRB cDNA libraries were prepared through 5' RACE. TCRdb re-called the 5' RACE reads and catalogs CDR3 proteins one per entry, DNA excluded. This sample contains some 150,000 distinct CDR3 sequences. V usage is TRBV7-2 and J usage is TRBJ2-5; the D call from TCRdb, TRBD2, cannot be confirmed without DNA. The source is a human donor in good health. Some clones in this sample may be carry-over from other donors' samples. Sequenced input: naive CXCR3+ CD8+ T cells from blood. Subset reported: CD45RO-CCR7+CD27+CD95- naive CD8+ T cells expressing CXCR3 (TNR3+). The CDR3 loop is CASSLGSLAAGETQYF.